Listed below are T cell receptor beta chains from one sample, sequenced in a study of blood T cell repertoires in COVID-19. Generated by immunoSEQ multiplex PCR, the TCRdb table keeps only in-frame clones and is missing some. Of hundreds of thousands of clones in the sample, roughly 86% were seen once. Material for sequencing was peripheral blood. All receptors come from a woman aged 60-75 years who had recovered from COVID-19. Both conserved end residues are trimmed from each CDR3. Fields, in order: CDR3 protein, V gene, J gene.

CDR3 protein: SGGTGGSDTQY
V gene: TRBV29-1
J gene: TRBJ2-3

CDR3 protein: ASSLGEGNEQF
V gene: TRBV7-6
J gene: TRBJ2-1

CDR3 protein: ATRTDRESGYT
V gene: TRBV10-3
J gene: TRBJ1-2

CDR3 protein: ASSILAGSSYEQY
V gene: TRBV7-2
J gene: TRBJ2-7

CDR3 protein: ATSRGGGASTDTQY
V gene: TRBV15
J gene: TRBJ2-3

CDR3 protein: ASSLWGQGRATQY
V gene: TRBV28
J gene: TRBJ2-5

CDR3 protein: ASSLSGGTGNTIY
V gene: TRBV27
J gene: TRBJ1-3

CDR3 protein: ASSYSSGRYTEAF
V gene: TRBV6-6
J gene: TRBJ1-1

CDR3 protein: ASSVRQGVRGQETQY
V gene: TRBV7-8
J gene: TRBJ2-5

CDR3 protein: ASSSPGQGLNEQF
V gene: TRBV2
J gene: TRBJ2-1

CDR3 protein: ASSVQGEETQY
V gene: TRBV9
J gene: TRBJ2-5

CDR3 protein: ASSLVSGDGYT
V gene: TRBV5-5
J gene: TRBJ1-2

CDR3 protein: ASRRDRWSLGQY
V gene: TRBV11-1
J gene: TRBJ2-7

CDR3 protein: ASSVGSLTGNTIY
V gene: TRBV9
J gene: TRBJ1-3

CDR3 protein: ASSLARGPYNEQF
V gene: TRBV5-1
J gene: TRBJ2-1

CDR3 protein: ASSLLGGGADNEQY
V gene: TRBV27
J gene: TRBJ2-7